Detailed here is one T cell receptor beta chain. The sample originates from a study of T-cell reconstitution after alpha-beta-depleted transplantation in children. Library preparation (for TCRbeta) was performed with unique molecular identifiers. MiXCR was run by TCRdb on the PCR reads, yielding one entry per CDR3 protein. The table has 450,000 to 550,000 distinct CDR3 sequences, about an eighth seen once. The CDR3 runs to 12 residues. V lost 6 bases and J lost 5, with 10 bases in between. Germline V gene lookup returns CDR1 SGHNT and CDR2 YENEEA. V and J are TRBV11-3 and TRBJ2-5; D is undetermined. This clonotype originated in a female patient between 2 and 15 years old who had a stem cell transplant for aplastic anemia, so the T cells may come from the graft donor. The material sequenced was PBMCs, mostly from graft donor cells, taken 180 days after TCRalphabeta/CD19-depleted stem cell transplant. The CDR3 DNA follows: TGTGCCAGCAGTACTGTAGGGGAGACCCAGTACTTC. Residues: CASSTVGETQYF.